The 4 T cell receptor beta chains given below trace back to one sample, sequenced in a study of response to subunit inactivated influenza vaccine. TCRdb called the RT-PCR reads again in MiXCR, with one record for every CDR3 protein. The sample carries 800,000 to 1,000,000 distinct CDR3 sequences, approximately 22% recorded once. Sequencing used PBMCs from blood, obtained less than 6 days after vaccination. The receptors originated from a man aged 50 to 60 who received an inactivated influenza vaccine.

This clonotype was recorded a few times. The chain is built from TRBV7-2 and TRBJ1-2; D ambiguous. The CDR3 has 16 amino acids. The germline gives CDR1 SGHTA, CDR2 FQGNSA. Deletions cut 5 bases from V and 0 bases from J, with 16 bases between. CDR3: CASSPVAHLPNYGYTF. CDR3 coding DNA: TGTGCCAGCAGCCCGGTGGCTCACCTCCCTAACTATGGCTACACCTTC.

The chain employs TRBV18 and TRBJ2-7; weak D call: TRBD1 (5 bases). CDR1 KGHSH and CDR2 LQKENI come from the germline V gene. This CDR3 comprises 14 residues. V shed 3 bases and J shed 4 bases, with 13 bases lying between them. The CDR3 DNA follows: TGTGCCAGCTCACCCCGGGCAGGGCGTTACGAGCAGTACTTC. Translation: CASSPRAGRYEQYF.

V usage is TRBV19 and J usage is TRBJ2-7; D possibly corresponds to TRBD2 (5 bases). The CDR3 totals 13 residues. Germline lookup yields CDR1 LNHDA and CDR2 SQIVND (reference sequence). V was clipped by 5 bases and J by 6 bases, with 14 bases between them. The CDR3 region has the DNA TGTGCCAGTAGTCTCTCCGGGATCCTCGAGCAGTACTTC. This gives the protein CASSLSGILEQYF.

This clonotype was recorded a few times. This chain uses TRBV11-2 with TRBJ2-2; TRBD2 agrees at 9 bases. The V and J ends lost 2 bases and 5 bases, in that order; junction bases with no gene match: 6. The CDR3 is 16 amino acids. CDR1 is SGHAT and CDR2 is FQNNGV in the germline V gene. The CDR3 DNA reads TGTGCCAGCAGCTTACCCCGACTAGCGGTTACCGGGGAGCTGTTTTTT. Amino acid sequence: CASSLPRLAVTGELFF.